These 27 T cell receptor beta chains were sequenced from one sample in a study of PD-1 blockade in classical Hodgkin lymphoma (dated by TCRdb to the early 2020s). The time point tag for this specimen amounts to: cycle 2 day 1 (C2D1) of nivolumab. Every trial patient had relapsed after autologous stem cell transplantation, and cohorts A, B and C differed in prior brentuximab vedotin exposure. Receptor libraries were prepared by the immunoSEQ multiplex PCR assay. TCRdb limited this immuneACCESS table to in-frame rearrangements with V and J called. A share of clones is missing; checked studies link under half to unresolved V genes, and the rest is unexplained. Here the sample has more than 35,000 clones; approximately 82% occur a single time. Around 15% of the sample rests with the top ten. The sample was peripheral blood mononuclear cells (PBMCs), taken before the second cycle of nivolumab. Source of these receptors: a human donor with classical Hodgkin lymphoma.

The genes are TRBV4-1 and TRBJ2-1, with D maybe TRBD1 (5 bases). The CDR3 extends over 14 amino acids. Germline V CDR1 and CDR2: MGHRA, YSYEKL. V was cut by 0 bases and J by 8 bases, with 11 bases left in between. Here the CDR3 DNA reads TGCGCCAGCAGCCAAGATGCAGGGAACGATGAGCAGTTCTTC. It encodes CASSQDAGNDEQFF.

V gene TRBV10-3 combines with J gene TRBJ2-7; 10 nucleotides match TRBD1. From germline, CDR1 is ENHRY and CDR2 SYGVKD. This CDR3 is 14 amino acids long. V shed 6 bases and J 5 bases; nucleotides not matched to a gene: 7. The CDR3 sequence is CAIRRDRGSDEQYF. The CDR3 DNA follows: TGTGCCATCAGGCGGGACAGGGGATCGGACGAGCAGTACTTC.

The table lists this clone with a count of one. The V call is TRBV7-6, the J call TRBJ2-5; D may correspond to TRBD1 or TRBD2 (5 bases each). CDR1 SGHVS and CDR2 FNYEAQ come from the germline V gene. The germline V and J ends were trimmed by 2 bases and 4 bases, with 20 bases remaining between them. This CDR3 is 17 amino acids long. As DNA, the CDR3 is TGTGCCAGCAGCTTACTCTCCCTCATGGCTGGGGGAGAGACCCAGTACTTC. Encoded protein: CASSLLSLMAGGETQYF.

The J gene is TRBJ2-7, the V gene TRBV5-1; D not resolved. Trimming pared 2 bases from V and 3 bases from J, leaving 9 bases between. Germline CDR1 is SGHRS and CDR2 is YFSETQ. CDR3 length: 13 amino acids. The DNA for the CDR3 is TGCGCCAGCAGCTTCGATGGGAACTACGAGCAGTACTTC. It encodes CASSFDGNYEQYF.

The chain carries TRBV7-2 and TRBJ2-5, with D perhaps matching TRBD2 (6 bases). V was pared by 3 bases and J by 5 bases, with 22 bases between. Per the germline V gene, CDR1 is SGHTA and CDR2 is FQGNSA. The length of the CDR3 is 17 residues. CDR3 bases: TGTGCCAGCAGCTTTGGGCCGGGACTCTCCTTCCTGGAGACCCAGTACTTC. Encoded protein: CASSFGPGLSFLETQYF.

This chain links TRBV14 with TRBJ1-1; 7 bases align to TRBD1. Unmatched junction bases numbered 2, after V lost 4 bases and J lost 0 bases. The CDR3 length is 14 residues. Per the germline V gene, CDR1 is SGHDN and CDR2 is FVKESK. For the CDR3, the DNA is TGTGCCAGCAGCCCACAGGGGATGAACACTGAAGCTTTCTTT. This gives the protein CASSPQGMNTEAFF.

CDR3 sequence reads: CASSYLSPGGYTF. CDR3 coding DNA: TGTGCCAGCAGTTACTTAAGCCCAGGGGGCTACACCTTC. The rearrangement uses TRBV6-5 and TRBJ1-2; D may be TRBD1 (5 bases). V lost 1 base, J lost 8 bases, and 11 bases lay in between. The CDR3 has 13 amino acids. Germline values: CDR1 MNHEY, CDR2 SVGAGI.

The DNA for the CDR3 is TGTGCCATCAGTGTGGAGGGTGTATATAATTCACCCCTCCACTTT. Translating gives CAISVEGVYNSPLHF. This rearrangement joins TRBV10-3 to TRBJ1-6; D uncertain. CDR1 and CDR2 from the germline V gene are ENHRY and SYGVKD. V lost 4 bases and J 4 bases, leaving 11 bases between the germline ends. The CDR3 length is 15 residues.

The J gene is TRBJ1-5, the V gene TRBV9, with 9 bases identical to TRBD1. Germline V gene sequence: CDR1 SGDLS, CDR2 YYNGEE. The CDR3 has 17 residues. With 4 bases clipped from V and 0 bases from J, the junction kept 8 bases outside the gene matches. CDR3 DNA sequence: TGTGCCAGCAGCTGGACCCACAGGGGGCGTAGCAATCAGCCCCAGCATTTT. Protein product: CASSWTHRGRSNQPQHF.

The chain has TRBV7-2 and TRBJ2-7; maybe TRBD2 (6 bases). The ends were cut back, 5 bases at V and 6 bases at J, with 17 bases in the middle. Germline assignment: CDR1 SGHTA and CDR2 FQGNSA. The CDR3 has 14 residues. CDR3 loop: CASSRSLGGGEQYF. CDR3 DNA: TGTGCCAGCAGCCGATCACTCGGGGGAGGCGAGCAGTACTTC.

The chain links TRBV9 to TRBJ1-1; 10 nucleotides match TRBD1. The CDR3 is 13 amino acids. CDR1 and CDR2 (germline): SGDLS, YYNGEE. V lost 4 bases, J lost 7 bases, and 4 bases stayed unmatched. CDR3 region: CASSLTGGNEAFF. CDR3 DNA: TGTGCCAGCAGCCTGACAGGGGGCAATGAAGCTTTCTTT.

This clone was seen a few times. The V gene is TRBV19, the J gene TRBJ2-3; 7 positions match TRBD1. The CDR3 is 14 amino acids. The germline V gene has CDR1 LNHDA and CDR2 SQIVND (reference sequence). J lost 0 bases, V lost 4 bases, and 1 base had no gene match. CDR3 residues: CASSRQGSTDTQYF. DNA of the CDR3: TGTGCCAGTAGTAGACAGGGTAGCACAGATACGCAGTATTTT. Supplemented by reference TRBV19 and TRBJ2-3, the full variable domain reads DGGITQSPKYLFRKEGQNVTLSCEQNLNHDAMYWYRQDPGQGLRLIYYSQIVNDFQKGDIAEGYSVSREKKESFPLTVTSAQKNPTAFYLCASSRQGSTDTQYFGPGTRLTVL.

Only a few counts were recorded for this clone. This sequence joins TRBV7-3 and TRBJ2-3; D possibly corresponds to TRBD2 (5 bases). CDR1 SGHTA and CDR2 FQGTGA come from the germline V gene. This CDR3 comprises 15 residues. The germline V and J ends were trimmed by 5 bases and 0 bases, with 12 bases remaining between them. CDR3 in DNA: TGTGCCAGCAGCCTCACGAGGGATAGCACAGATACGCAGTATTTT. It translates to CASSLTRDSTDTQYF.

The chain links TRBV4-2 to TRBJ1-6; D gene uncertain. V dropped 0 bases and J dropped 9 bases, with 12 bases sitting between them. Germline V gene lookup returns CDR1 LGHNA and CDR2 YNFKEQ. This CDR3 is built from 15 residues. The CDR3 sequence: CASSQDLGFGSPLHF. The CDR3 bases are TGTGCCAGCAGCCAAGATTTGGGGTTTGGTTCACCCCTCCACTTT.

The chain combines TRBV28 with TRBJ1-1; a weak D match, TRBD1 (5 bases). This CDR3 has 14 amino acids. V was clipped by 7 bases and J by 1 base, with 13 bases between them. Germline V CDR1 and CDR2: MDHEN, SYDVKM. The CDR3 coding sequence is TGTGCCAGCATCATTCCCGGGGGGAACACTGAAGCTTTCTTT. Translation gives CASIIPGGNTEAFF. Full variable domain (missing parts from reference TRBV28 and TRBJ1-1): DVKVTQSSRYLVKRTGEKVFLECVQDMDHENMFWYRQDPGLGLRLIYFSYDVKMKEKGDIPEGYSVSREKKERFSLILESASTNQTSMYLCASIIPGGNTEAFFGQGTRLTVV.

The rearrangement uses TRBV9 and TRBJ1-1; TRBD1 is a possible D gene (5 bases). The CDR3 runs 15 residues. V shed 2 bases and J shed 2 bases, with 13 bases lying between them. Germline assignment: CDR1 SGDLS and CDR2 YYNGEE. DNA for the CDR3: TGTGCCAGCAGCGTCACGGGGACTGATAACACTGAAGCTTTCTTT. It specifies CASSVTGTDNTEAFF.

Concerning this clone: One end of the junction fails to match germline, which may point to a read error. The genes are TRBV7-9 and TRBJ2-3, with 7 bases aligning to TRBD1. CDR1 is SEHNR and CDR2 is FQNEAQ in the germline V gene (reference sequence). This CDR3 is built from 14 residues. CDR3 sequence (DNA): TGTGCCAGCAGATTAGGACAGGGCACAGATACGCAGTATTTT. This translates into CASRLGQGTDTQYF. The full variable domain, with the rest looked up from reference TRBV7-9 and TRBJ2-3, is DTGVSQNPRHKITKRGQNVTFRCDPISEHNRLYWYRQTLGQGPEFLTYFQNEAQLEKSRLLSDRFSAERPKGSFSTLEIQRTEQGDSAMYLCASRLGQGTDTQYFGPGTRLTVL.

The rearrangement uses TRBV6-5 and TRBJ1-2; 7 bases line up with TRBD1. The trim removed 5 bases at V and 4 bases at J, leaving 7 bases unmatched. CDR3 size: 14 residues. Germline V CDR1 and CDR2: MNHEY, SVGAGI. DNA for the CDR3: TGTGCCAGCAGTCGGGACAGAGCCCCCTATGGCTACACCTTC. Translation gives CASSRDRAPYGYTF.

The chain is built from TRBV5-1 and TRBJ2-1; D gene ambiguous. CDR1 is SGHRS and CDR2 is YFSETQ in the germline V gene. The CDR3 loop spans 13 amino acids. Trimming shortened V by 4 bases and J by 0 bases, and 5 bases separated the two germline ends. For the CDR3, the DNA is TGCGCCAGCAGCCAAAGCTCCTACAATGAGCAGTTCTTC. Its protein is CASSQSSYNEQFF. The full variable domain, in which reference TRBV5-1 and TRBJ2-1 provide the parts outside the CDR3, is KAGVTQTPRYLIKTRGQQVTLSCSPISGHRSVSWYQQTPGQGLQFLFEYFSETQRNKGNFPGRFSGRQFSNSRSEMNVSTLELGDSALYLCASSQSSYNEQFFGPGTRLTVL.

This rearrangement joins TRBV7-9 to TRBJ2-2; TRBD2 agrees at 8 bases. The CDR3 sequence is 15 residues long. Germline V CDR1 and CDR2: SEHNR, FQNEAQ (reference sequence). J gave up 5 bases and V 1 base, and 3 bases lay outside the gene matches. CDR3 nucleotide sequence: TGTGCCAGCAGCTTAGGAGCGGGGGTTACCGGGGAGCTGTTTTTT. Protein: CASSLGAGVTGELFF.

This chain uses TRBV10-3 with TRBJ2-3; no firm D call. The CDR3 is 15 amino acids. Germline lookup yields CDR1 ENHRY and CDR2 SYGVKD. The germline V and J ends were trimmed by 0 bases and 0 bases, with 7 bases remaining between them. In DNA form, the CDR3 reads TGTGCCATCAGTGAGTCTGGTGACAGCACAGATACGCAGTATTTT. Translating it yields CAISESGDSTDTQYF.

This chain links TRBV2 with TRBJ2-7; D is undetermined. Looked up from germline, CDR1 is SNHLY and CDR2 is FYNNEI. The length of the CDR3 is 14 residues. The germline V and J ends were trimmed by 0 bases and 0 bases, with 6 bases remaining between them. The CDR3 coding sequence is TGTGCCAGCAGTGAAGCTAGTCCCTCCTACGAGCAGTACTTC. It translates to CASSEASPSYEQYF.

In its sample, this clone was seen a few times. The rearrangement uses TRBV10-3 and TRBJ1-1; 9 bases are shared with TRBD1. Losses at the gene ends were 2 bases for V and 5 bases for J; bases not matched to a gene: 6. The CDR3 length is 15 residues. The V gene's germline CDR1 is ENHRY and CDR2 SYGVKD. CDR3 protein: CAISERGQGGTEAFF. CDR3 bases: TGTGCCATCAGTGAGAGGGGACAGGGCGGAACTGAAGCTTTCTTT.

This clone was counted only a few times. The chain recombines TRBV7-2 with TRBJ2-3; D gene unclear. Looked up from germline, CDR1 is SGHTA and CDR2 is FQGNSA. Trimming took off 3 bases at V and 2 bases at J, with 9 bases between the two ends. This CDR3 has 14 residues. CDR3 protein: CASSLQVVTDTQYF. In nucleotides, the CDR3 is TGTGCCAGCAGCTTGCAGGTCGTCACAGATACGCAGTATTTT. Combining the CDR3 with reference TRBV7-2 and TRBJ2-3 gives the whole variable domain GAGVSQSPSNKVTEKGKDVELRCDPISGHTALYWYRQSLGQGLEFLIYFQGNSAPDKSGLPSDRFSAERTGGSVSTLTIQRTQQEDSAVYLCASSLQVVTDTQYFGPGTRLTVL.

This clone was counted a few times. In DNA, the CDR3 is TGTGCCAGTAGTCCACTGAACGAGCGCGTGTGGGCAGACACTGAAGCTTTCTTT. This encodes CASSPLNERVWADTEAFF. The chain recombines TRBV19 with TRBJ1-1; D is unclear. Germline V gene data show CDR1 as LNHDA and CDR2 as SQIVND (reference sequence). The CDR3 totals 18 residues. The ends were cut back, 5 bases at V and 3 bases at J, with 25 bases in the middle.

V gene TRBV5-4 combines with J gene TRBJ1-2; TRBD1 matches at 7 bases. The CDR3 runs to 14 residues. Germline CDR1 and CDR2: SGHNT and YYREEE (reference sequence). Trimming at V came to 1 base and at J to 4 bases, leaving 4 bases not matched to a gene. The CDR3: CASSLRGRVYGYTF. In DNA form, the CDR3 reads TGTGCCAGCAGCTTGAGGGGGCGCGTCTATGGCTACACCTTC.

This chain links TRBV6-5 with TRBJ2-3, with D maybe TRBD2 (6 bases). CDR1 is MNHEY, CDR2 SVGAGI, per germline. Trimming pared 2 bases from V and 1 base from J, leaving 13 bases between. The length of the CDR3 is 16 residues. The CDR3 protein is CASSYGGRRGTDTQYF. The CDR3 DNA sequence: TGTGCCAGCAGTTACGGGGGGAGGAGAGGCACAGATACGCAGTATTTT.